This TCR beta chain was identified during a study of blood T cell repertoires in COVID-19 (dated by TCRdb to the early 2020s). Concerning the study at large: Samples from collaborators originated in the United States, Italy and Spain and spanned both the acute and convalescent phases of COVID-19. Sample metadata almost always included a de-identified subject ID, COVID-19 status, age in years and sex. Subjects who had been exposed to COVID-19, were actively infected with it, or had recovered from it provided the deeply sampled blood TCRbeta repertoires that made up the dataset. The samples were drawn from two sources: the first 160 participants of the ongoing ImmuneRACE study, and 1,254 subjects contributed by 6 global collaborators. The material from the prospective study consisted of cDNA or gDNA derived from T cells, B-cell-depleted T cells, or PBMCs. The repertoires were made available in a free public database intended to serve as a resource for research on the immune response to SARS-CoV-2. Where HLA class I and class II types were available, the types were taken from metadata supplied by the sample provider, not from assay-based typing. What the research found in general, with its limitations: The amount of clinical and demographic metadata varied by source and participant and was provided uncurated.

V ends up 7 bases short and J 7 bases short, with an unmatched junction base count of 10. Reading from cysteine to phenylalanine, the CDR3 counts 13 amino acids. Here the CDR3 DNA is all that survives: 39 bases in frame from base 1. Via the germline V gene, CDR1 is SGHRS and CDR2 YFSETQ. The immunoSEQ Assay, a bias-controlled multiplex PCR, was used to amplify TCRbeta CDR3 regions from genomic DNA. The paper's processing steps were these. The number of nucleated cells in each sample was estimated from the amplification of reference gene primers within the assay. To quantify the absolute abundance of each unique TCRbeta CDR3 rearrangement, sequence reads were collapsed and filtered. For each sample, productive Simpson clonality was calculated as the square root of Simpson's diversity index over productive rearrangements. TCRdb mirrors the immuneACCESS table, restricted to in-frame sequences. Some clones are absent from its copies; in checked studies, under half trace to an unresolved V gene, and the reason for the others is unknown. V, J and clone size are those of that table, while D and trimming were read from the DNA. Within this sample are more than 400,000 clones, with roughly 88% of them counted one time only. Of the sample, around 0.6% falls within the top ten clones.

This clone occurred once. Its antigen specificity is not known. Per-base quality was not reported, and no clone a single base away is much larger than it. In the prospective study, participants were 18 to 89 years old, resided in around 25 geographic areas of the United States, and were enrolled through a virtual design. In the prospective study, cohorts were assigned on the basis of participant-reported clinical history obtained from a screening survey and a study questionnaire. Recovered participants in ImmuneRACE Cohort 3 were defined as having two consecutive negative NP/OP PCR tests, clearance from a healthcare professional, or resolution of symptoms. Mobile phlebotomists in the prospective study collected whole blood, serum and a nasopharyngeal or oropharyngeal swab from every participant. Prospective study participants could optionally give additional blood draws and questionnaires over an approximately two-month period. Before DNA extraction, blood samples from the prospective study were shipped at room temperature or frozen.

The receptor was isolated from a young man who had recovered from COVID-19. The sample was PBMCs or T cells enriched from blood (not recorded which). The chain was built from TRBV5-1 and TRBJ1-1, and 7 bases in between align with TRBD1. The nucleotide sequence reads TGCGCCAGCTCCTTTAACAGGGGTGTTGAAGCTTTCTTT. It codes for CASSFNRGVEAFF.